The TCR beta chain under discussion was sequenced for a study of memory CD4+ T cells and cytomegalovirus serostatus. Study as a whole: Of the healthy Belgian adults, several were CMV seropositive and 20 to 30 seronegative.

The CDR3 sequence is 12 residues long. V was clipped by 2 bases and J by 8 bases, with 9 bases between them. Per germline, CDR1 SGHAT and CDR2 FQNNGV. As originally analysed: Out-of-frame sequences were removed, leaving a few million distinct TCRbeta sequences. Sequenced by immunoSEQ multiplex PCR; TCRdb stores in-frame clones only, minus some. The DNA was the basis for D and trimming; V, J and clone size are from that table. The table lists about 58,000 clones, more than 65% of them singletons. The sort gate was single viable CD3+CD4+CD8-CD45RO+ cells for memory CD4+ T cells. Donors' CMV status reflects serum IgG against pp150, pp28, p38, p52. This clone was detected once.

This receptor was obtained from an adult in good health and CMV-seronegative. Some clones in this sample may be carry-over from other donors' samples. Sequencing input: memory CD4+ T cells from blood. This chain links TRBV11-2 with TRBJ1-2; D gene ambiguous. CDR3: CASSLPHGGYTF. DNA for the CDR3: TGTGCCAGCAGCTTACCCCACGGGGGCTACACCTTC.